One and the same sample provided the 7 T cell receptor beta chains below, sequenced in a study of vaccination and CD4 T cells after COVID-19. With the Oncomine TCR Beta short-read assay, DNA from cultured CD4+ T cells was sequenced. TCRdb reprocessed the PCR reads with MiXCR, giving one entry per CDR3 protein. The repertoire includes about 16,000 distinct CDR3 sequences, around half of them detected once, and 7.2% sits in the top ten. No antigens are known for them. Described treatment: approximately 9-day PBMC culture with coronavirus spike peptide pools or control peptides (ViraFEST assay). The sequenced sample was CD4+ T cells from blood, cultured in vitro. These receptor sequences come from a human donor who had recovered from COVID-19.

With regard to this clonotype: An end of the junction differs from the germline gene, which may be a read error. The rearrangement links TRBV5-4 to TRBJ1-2; maybe TRBD1 (5 bases). The CDR3 sequence is 16 residues long. The V gene's germline CDR1 is SGHNT and CDR2 YYREEE (reference sequence). As DNA, the CDR3 is TGTGCCAGCAGCTTGGCCGGGAGTGGGGGTCGATATGTCTACACCTTC. This codes for CASSLAGSGGRYVYTF.

A note on this clonotype: Mismatch with germline at one junction end may stem from a read error. The V and J genes are TRBV7-7 and TRBJ2-5; 10 bases map to TRBD2. CDR1 is SSHAT, CDR2 FNYEAQ, per germline (reference sequence). This CDR3 spans 15 amino acids. In nucleotides, the CDR3 is TGTGCTAGCAGCTTCCTAGCGGGAGCCCGGGAGACCCAGTACTTC. Amino acid sequence: CASSFLAGARETQYF.

Only a few counts were recorded for this clonotype. The gene calls are TRBV7-6 and TRBJ1-5; TRBD1 might be the D (6 bases). The CDR3 loop spans 17 amino acids. From germline, CDR1 is SGHVS and CDR2 FNYEAQ. V lost 0 bases to trimming and J lost 6 bases, with 18 bases between them. As DNA, the CDR3 is TGTGCCAGCAGCTTAGCGGAGTGGAGGGGGAGAGGTCAGCCCCAGCATTTT. It encodes CASSLAEWRGRGQPQHF.

The V call is TRBV20-1, the J call TRBJ2-7, with TRBD1 as a possible D gene (6 bases). The CDR3 is 16 residues long. Germline-derived CDR1 and CDR2 are DFQATT and SNEGSKA (reference sequence). With 4 bases removed from V and 5 bases from J, the gap between germline ends came to 24 bases. The CDR3, as DNA: TGCAGTGCTACCTTCTCCCAGGGGATGGTAAGGGACGAGCAGTACTTC. It specifies CSATFSQGMVRDEQYF.

V and J are TRBV6-1 and TRBJ1-1; the D is unclear. With 5 bases removed from V and 0 bases from J, the gap between germline ends came to 10 bases. There are 14 residues in the CDR3. The germline gives CDR1 MNHNS, CDR2 SASEGT. The CDR3 DNA reads TGTGCCAGCAGTAGAGACCCCCTGAACACTGAAGCTTTCTTT. Translating it yields CASSRDPLNTEAFF.

The chain employs TRBV6-5 and TRBJ1-6, with 7 bases lining up with TRBD1. From germline, CDR1 is MNHEY and CDR2 SVGAGI. V shed 2 bases and J 9 bases; nucleotides not matched to a gene: 7. This CDR3 region has 15 residues. CDR3 nucleotides: TGTGCCAGCAGTTACGAGGGGGCGAGTAGTTCACCCCTCCACTTT. It is translated as CASSYEGASSSPLHF.

J is TRBJ2-2 and V is TRBV6-1; tentative D call: TRBD1 (6 bases). With 6 bases removed from V and 3 bases from J, the gap between germline ends came to 14 bases. The CDR3 contains 15 residues. Germline values: CDR1 MNHNS, CDR2 SASEGT. The CDR3 spells CASRPRDTYTGELFF. DNA of the CDR3: TGTGCCAGCAGGCCACGGGACACTTACACCGGGGAGCTGTTTTTT.